This T cell receptor (beta chain) was retrieved from a study of blood T cells in healthy people across ages. The study, taken as a whole, reports: Donor CMV infection status was unknown, possibly confounding age-related changes in expanded clonotypes. PBMCs that were unsorted prevented a conclusive naive versus antigen-experienced comparison.

From germline, CDR1 is SGHRS and CDR2 YFSETQ. This CDR3 is built from 20 residues. Trimming removed 4 bases from V and 2 bases from J; junction bases left unmatched: 13. Then a second PCR, running about 7 to 11 cycles, was carried out with a sample-barcoded 5' primer and a J-beta primer mix. Every cDNA molecule carried a tag from a template-switch adaptor bearing 12 random nucleotides. TCRdb reprocessed the 5' RACE reads with MiXCR, giving one entry per CDR3 protein. The table records 800,000 to 950,000 distinct CDR3 sequences, about 37% of them present only once. On this clonotype itself: The antigen is undetermined.

The authors drew approximately 10 milliliters of peripheral blood from each donor. The sequenced sample was blood. The V gene is TRBV5-1, the J gene TRBJ2-3, with 16 bases identical to TRBD2. This sequence was found in a man in his late teens or twenties in good health. The CDR3 DNA follows: TGCGCCAGCAGCCAACCCGGGACTAGCGGGGGGGCCAGGATCACAGATACGCAGTATTTT. It encodes CASSQPGTSGGARITDTQYF.